This T cell receptor (beta chain) was obtained from a study of blood T cell repertoires in COVID-19. Background on the study: T cells, B-cell-depleted T cells, or PBMCs supplied cDNA or gDNA.

Between the trimmed V and J ends, which lost 6 bases and 3 bases, there was a span of 3 bases. The CDR3 consists of 10 residues. CDR1 MNHEY and CDR2 SVGAGI come from the germline V gene. This clone was detected only a few times. The assay was immunoSEQ multiplex PCR, and TCRdb's table has in-frame clones only and misses some. The data show approximately 92,000 clones, 82% seen once. Sample: peripheral blood. The V gene is TRBV6-5, the J gene TRBJ2-7; D uncertain. The clonotype was recovered from a man older than 75 with acute or convalescent COVID-19. The CDR3: CASSHYEQYF. CDR3 nucleotides: TGTGCCAGCAGCCACTACGAGCAGTACTTC.